This T cell receptor beta chain was identified during a study of OX40 agonist ivuxolimab in advanced cancers. Overall study results and limits: Expanded clones were, on average, more numerous among CD8+ T cells than CD4+.

This clone appeared once. Antigen: not known. CDR1 is SNHLY and CDR2 is FYNNEI in the germline V gene. The J segment lost 6 bases and the V segment lost 5 bases, leaving 7 bases of the junction unmatched. The CDR3 covers 13 residues. Sequencing used immunoSEQ multiplex PCR; TCRdb keeps in-frame clones, though not all of them. Here the sample spans roughly 41,000 clones, about 88% being singletons. The chain employs TRBV2 and TRBJ2-7, with TRBD1 matching over 7 bases. Sequenced material: CD4+ or CD8+ T cells sorted from blood, taken in a trial of the OX40 agonist ivuxolimab. The sequence derives from an adult with an advanced solid tumor such as melanoma, head and neck, liver or kidney cancer. The CDR3 here is CASSQGEDGEQYF. In nucleotides, the CDR3 is TGTGCCAGCAGTCAGGGGGAAGATGGCGAGCAGTACTTC.